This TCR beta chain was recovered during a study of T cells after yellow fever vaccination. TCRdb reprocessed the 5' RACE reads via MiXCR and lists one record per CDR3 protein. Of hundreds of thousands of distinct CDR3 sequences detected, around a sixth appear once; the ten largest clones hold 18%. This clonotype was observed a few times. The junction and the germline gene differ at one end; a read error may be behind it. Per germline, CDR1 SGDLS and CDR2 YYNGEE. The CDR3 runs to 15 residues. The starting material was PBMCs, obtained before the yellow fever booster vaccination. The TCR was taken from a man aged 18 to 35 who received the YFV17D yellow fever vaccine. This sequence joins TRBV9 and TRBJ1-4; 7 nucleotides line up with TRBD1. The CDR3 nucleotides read TGTTCCAGCACCCGATCAGGGGGGTCGAGTGAAAAACTGTTTTTT. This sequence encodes CSSTRSGGSSEKLFF.